This T cell receptor beta chain comes out of a study of blood T cell repertoires in COVID-19 (dated by TCRdb to the early 2020s). With respect to the entire study: Samples covering the acute and convalescent phases of COVID-19 were provided by collaborators in the United States, Italy and Spain. The material from the prospective study consisted of cDNA or gDNA derived from T cells, B-cell-depleted T cells, or PBMCs. The dataset comprised deeply sampled blood TCRbeta repertoires from subjects exposed to, actively infected with, or recovered from COVID-19. The repertoires were released in a freely available public database meant as a resource for research on the immune response to SARS-CoV-2. The samples were drawn from two sources: the first 160 participants of the ongoing ImmuneRACE study, and 950 to 1,500 subjects contributed by 6 global collaborators. Nearly every sample came with metadata listing a de-identified subject ID, COVID-19 status, age in years and sex. Where available, HLA class I and class II types were obtained from metadata supplied by the sample provider rather than from assay-based typing. On the study overall, not on this receptor specifically: How much clinical and demographic metadata was included differed by source and by participant, and the metadata was provided uncurated.

Details on this clone: Its recognized antigen is unknown. No clone much larger than this one lies a single base away; base qualities are absent.

V is pared back by 6 bases and J by 3 bases, with 15 bases lying between the germline termini. The CDR3 holds 15 amino acids from the cysteine to the phenylalanine. Only the CDR3 portion is preserved as DNA: 45 bases, with reading frame beginning at the first base. From a lookup of the germline V gene, CDR1 and CDR2 are MNHEY and SVGAGI. Whole blood was collected in K2EDTA tubes by collaborating institutions according to the institutions' own protocols. For TCRbeta analysis, collaborators shipped samples as frozen whole blood, isolated PBMCs, or DNA extracted from either of those sample types. TCRbeta CDR3 regions were amplified from genomic DNA by means of the immunoSEQ Assay, a bias-controlled multiplex PCR. Per the source publication's procedure: Within the assay, amplification of reference gene primers was used to estimate how many nucleated cells each sample contained. Sequence reads were collapsed and filtered to measure the absolute abundance of every unique TCRbeta CDR3 rearrangement. For each sample, productive Simpson clonality was calculated by taking the square root of Simpson's diversity index across productive rearrangements. TCRdb mirrors the immuneACCESS table, restricted to in-frame sequences. Some clones are absent from its copies; in checked studies, under half trace to an unresolved V gene, and the reason for the others is unknown. V and J calls and clone size are those listed in that table; D and trimming were worked out from the DNA. The sample table lists some 91,000 clones, 90% of them with a count of one. In total, the top ten clones hold 1.5% to 2% of the sample.

The sequenced sample was peripheral blood. This clonotype was sampled from a man aged 55 to 70 with acute or convalescent COVID-19. The V gene is TRBV6-5 and the J gene is TRBJ1-5; TRBD1 is a possible D gene, resting on 6 matching bases. The DNA sequence is TGTGCCAGCAGACCCGACAGGAGAAACAATCAGCCCCAGCATTTT. Its protein reads: CASRPDRRNNQPQHF.